Below, 15 T cell receptor beta chains from the same sample are listed, as sequenced in a study of blood T cell repertoires in COVID-19. TCRdb keeps only in-frame clones here, not all; method: immunoSEQ multiplex PCR. The sample gives under 150,000 clones, 60% to 80% of which show up once; 2.5% to 3% is in the top ten. Sequencing was carried out using PBMCs or T cells enriched from blood (not recorded which). All receptors come from a woman aged 50 to 60 who had recovered from COVID-19.

J is TRBJ2-3 and V is TRBV5-1; D perhaps matches TRBD1 (5 bases). This CDR3 has 13 residues. Germline-derived CDR1 and CDR2 are SGHRS and YFSETQ. V lost 0 bases and J lost 4, with 6 bases in between. Here the CDR3 DNA reads TGCGCCAGCAGCTTGGGGGGCCCAGATACGCAGTATTTT. As protein: CASSLGGPDTQYF.

The CDR3 region is CASSYSRRRYNEKLFF. The DNA of the CDR3 is TGTGCCAGCAGTTACTCGAGGCGCCGTTATAATGAAAAACTGTTTTTT. This chain links TRBV6-5 with TRBJ1-4; the D is unclear. Trimming removed 0 bases at V and 4 bases at J, with 12 bases between. CDR1 and CDR2 (germline): MNHEY, SVGAGI. This CDR3 has 16 amino acids.

This clone has just one count. The chain is built from TRBV10-3 and TRBJ1-3, with D tentatively TRBD1 (6 bases). The CDR3 runs to 18 residues. V lost 7 bases and J lost 0, with 22 bases in between. Per germline, CDR1 ENHRY and CDR2 SYGVKD. The CDR3 protein is CAITRRPRQASSGNTIYF. Written as DNA, the CDR3 is TGTGCCATCACCCGAAGGCCGAGACAGGCTTCCTCTGGAAACACCATATATTTT.

The chain couples TRBV19 to TRBJ1-3; perhaps TRBD1 as D (6 bases). The CDR3 sequence is 16 residues long. Germline CDR1 and CDR2: LNHDA and SQIVND (reference sequence). V was clipped by 3 bases and J by 1 base, with 13 bases between them. The CDR3 region is CASSIHTGFSGNTIYF. DNA for the CDR3: TGTGCCAGTAGTATCCATACAGGGTTTTCTGGAAACACCATATATTTT.

On this clone itself: This sequence may be a read error, since a much larger clone differs from it by one base. At the DNA level, this CDR3 is encoded by other sequences in the same sample as well. The CDR3, as DNA: TGTGCTAGTTTTGCCGGGGGGACGGACACCGGGGAGCTGTTTTTT. It codes for CASFAGGTDTGELFF. V is TRBV19 and J is TRBJ2-2; 7 bases match TRBD2. This CDR3 has 15 amino acids. In germline, CDR1 is LNHDA, CDR2 SQIVND (reference sequence).

This sequence joins TRBV6-5 and TRBJ1-5; 10 bases align to TRBD1. The CDR3 covers 14 residues. J was trimmed by 6 bases and V by 5 bases; bases with no gene match: 4. Per germline, CDR1 MNHEY and CDR2 SVGAGI. CDR3 nucleotides: TGTGCCAGCAGTCCCCGACAGGGGGCTCAGCCCCAGCATTTT. Protein sequence: CASSPRQGAQPQHF.

The chain combines TRBV7-3 with TRBJ2-5; 12 bases are a match to TRBD2. The germline gives CDR1 SGHTA, CDR2 FQGTGA. V lost 5 bases, J lost 4 bases, and 2 bases stayed unmatched. The CDR3 is 14 amino acids. The CDR3 nucleotides read TGTGCCAGCAGCAGGACTAGCGGGGTAGAGACCCAGTACTTC. Translation gives CASSRTSGVETQYF.

As regards this clone: Other DNA sequences from this sample encode an identical CDR3 as well. The CDR3 spells CASSSSYEQYF. In DNA form, the CDR3 reads TGTGCCAGCAGTTCCAGCTACGAGCAGTACTTC. The chain couples TRBV28 to TRBJ2-7; D gene unclear. With 4 bases removed from V and 3 bases from J, the gap between germline ends came to 4 bases. The CDR3 is 11 amino acids. Germline assignment: CDR1 MDHEN and CDR2 SYDVKM.

The chain combines TRBV19 with TRBJ2-5; 9 nucleotides align to TRBD2. Germline V gene sequence: CDR1 LNHDA, CDR2 SQIVND (reference sequence). V lost 4 bases and J lost 5; bases outside the gene matches: 20. There are 19 residues in the CDR3. CDR3 coding DNA: TGTGCCAGTAGTACGCGATCCGGTGGAGTAGCGGGAGAGAGGGAGACCCAGTACTTC. It yields the protein CASSTRSGGVAGERETQYF.

The chain joins TRBV5-1 to TRBJ1-5, with D possibly TRBD1 on 6 matching bases. V dropped 6 bases and J dropped 4 bases, with 23 bases sitting between them. CDR3 length equals 17 residues. The germline CDR1 and CDR2 sequences are SGHRS and YFSETQ. The CDR3 DNA sequence: TGCGCCAGCACCCAATCGACCGGGACAAACAATAATCAGCCCCAGCATTTT. Its translation: CASTQSTGTNNNQPQHF.

In its sample, this clone was seen a few times. The chain recombines TRBV7-9 with TRBJ2-3, with a weak D call TRBD2 (6 bases). Trimming took off 4 bases at V and 0 bases at J, with 11 bases between the two ends. Germline V gives CDR1 SEHNR, CDR2 FQNEAQ (reference sequence). The CDR3 loop spans 15 amino acids. CDR3 sequence reads: CASSSGVVSTDTQYF. The CDR3 DNA reads TGTGCCAGCAGCTCGGGAGTGGTTAGCACAGATACGCAGTATTTT. Drawing the rest from reference TRBV7-9 and TRBJ2-3, the complete variable domain is DTGVSQNPRHKITKRGQNVTFRCDPISEHNRLYWYRQTLGQGPEFLTYFQNEAQLEKSRLLSDRFSAERPKGSFSTLEIQRTEQGDSAMYLCASSSGVVSTDTQYFGPGTRLTVL.

This clone was counted a single time. V and J are TRBV7-9 and TRBJ1-2, with 7 bases identical to TRBD1. Trimming took 5 bases from V and 0 from J; bases not matched to a gene: 6. CDR3 length equals 15 residues. Germline CDR1 reads SEHNR; CDR2 reads FQNEAQ (reference sequence). The CDR3 loop reads CASSPTGVTNYGYTF. The CDR3 DNA sequence: TGTGCCAGCAGCCCAACAGGGGTTACTAACTATGGCTACACCTTC.

CDR3 loop: CASSLGRGYNSPLHF. The CDR3 nucleotides read TGTGCCAGCAGCTTGGGTAGGGGCTATAATTCACCCCTCCACTTT. V gene TRBV5-8 combines with J gene TRBJ1-6; TRBD1 is a possible D gene (5 bases). The CDR3 contains 15 residues. Germline V lookup: CDR1 SGHTS, CDR2 YDEGEE. The V and J ends lost 0 bases and 3 bases respectively, with 7 bases between them.

V usage is TRBV23-1 and J usage is TRBJ2-1; 11 bases are shared with TRBD2. TRBV23-1 is filed as an ORF, its function uncertain. Unmatched junction bases numbered 6, after V lost 4 bases and J lost 7 bases. The CDR3 totals 15 residues. The CDR3 DNA reads TGCGCCAGCAGTCCTACTAGCGGGGGCGGGAATGAGCAGTTCTTC. This gives the protein CASSPTSGGGNEQFF.

V is TRBV7-3 and J is TRBJ2-1, with D uncertain. Germline V gene lookup returns CDR1 SGHTA and CDR2 FQGTGA. The CDR3 runs to 15 residues. The V end lost 5 bases, the J end lost 0 bases, and 11 bases lay between the germline ends. This CDR3 reads CASSELASSYNEQFF. The DNA for the CDR3 is TGTGCCAGCAGCGAGCTTGCAAGCTCCTACAATGAGCAGTTCTTC.